This T cell receptor (beta chain) was sequenced in a study of blood T cells in healthy people across ages. Study-level results: Because donor CMV status was unknown, expanded clonotype changes were possibly confounded. Unsorted PBMCs ruled out conclusive naive versus antigen-experienced comparison.

Note on this clonotype: As yet, its antigen is unknown.

The CDR3 loop spans 14 amino acids. Germline assignment: CDR1 SGDLS and CDR2 YYNGEE. V shed 6 bases and J shed 2 bases, with 13 bases lying between them. PCR was performed a second time for 7 to 11 cycles using a sample-barcoded 5' primer and a J-beta primer mix. TCRdb called the 5' RACE reads again in MiXCR, with one record for every CDR3 protein. Of around 1.7 million distinct CDR3 sequences listed, about 28% are singletons. The sequence came from a young woman in good health. The chain recombines TRBV9 with TRBJ2-3; possibly TRBD2 for D (5 bases). Specimen: blood. CDR3 amino acids: CASNQAEATDTQYF. For the CDR3, the DNA is TGTGCCAGCAACCAAGCGGAGGCCACAGATACGCAGTATTTT.